The next 16 T cell receptor beta chains were all read from a single sample in a study of T cell clonality in common variable immunodeficiency. Data came from immunoSEQ multiplex PCR; TCRdb stores just in-frame clones and leaves some out. Altogether tens of thousands of clones were found in the sample, and no singletons occur. The sequenced sample consisted of peripheral blood mononuclear cells. Every receptor here comes from a person aged 18 to 70 in good health.

Remarks on this clone: The CDR3 is cut off 3 residues early in the read; its end comes from the germline J gene. The gene calls are TRBV19 and TRBJ2-3; TRBD2 is a possible D gene (6 bases). This CDR3 has 14 residues. CDR1 and CDR2 (germline): LNHDA, SQIVND (reference sequence). Trimming removed 5 bases from V and 6 bases from J, with 15 bases in between. The sequenced part of the CDR3 DNA is TGTGCCAGTAGTGGGCGAGTTCGGGGGGATACG. Its translation: CASSGRVRGDT. The full CDR3 reads CASSGRVRGDTQYF.

In this sample, this clone turned up many times. The DNA ends 3 residues before the CDR3 does, and the rest of the CDR3 is filled in from the germline J gene. The chain carries TRBV7-9 and TRBJ1-3; D remains unclear. Per the germline V gene, CDR1 is SEHNR and CDR2 is FQNEAQ (reference sequence). This CDR3 region has 15 residues. The ends were cut back, 7 bases at V and 2 bases at J, with 15 bases in the middle. CDR3 region: CASIEAAVTGNTIYF. The CDR3 DNA, read in part, is TGTGCCAGCATCGAAGCGGCAGTCACTGGAAACACC. Looking up the rest from reference TRBV7-9 and TRBJ1-3 gives the full variable domain: DTGVSQNPRHKITKRGQNVTFRCDPISEHNRLYWYRQTLGQGPEFLTYFQNEAQLEKSRLLSDRFSAERPKGSFSTLEIQRTEQGDSAMYLCASIEAAVTGNTIYFGEGSWLTVV.

This clone was counted ten times or more. The read ends 3 residues before the CDR3 terminus; that terminus is restored from the germline J gene. V is TRBV19 and J is TRBJ2-1; 7 bases map to TRBD2. Germline V lookup: CDR1 LNHDA, CDR2 SQIVND (reference sequence). The CDR3 totals 15 residues. After removal of 4 bases from V and 3 bases from J, the junction contained 6 bases not matched to a gene. Here the CDR3 reads CASSTSGGLYNEQFF. The CDR3 DNA, read in part, is TGTGCCAGTAGTACCTCGGGAGGACTCTACAATGAG.

This clone was detected only a few times. The read ends 3 residues before the CDR3 terminus; that terminus is restored from the germline J gene. The chain combines TRBV5-5 with TRBJ2-7; TRBD2 is a possible D gene (5 bases). With 1 base removed from V and 4 bases from J, the gap between germline ends came to 12 bases. The germline V gene encodes CDR1 SGHKS and CDR2 YYEKEE (reference sequence). This CDR3 contains 14 residues. The sequenced part of the CDR3 DNA is TGTGCCAGCAGCTTGTTGAGGGTTGCATACGAG. Amino acid sequence: CASSLLRVAYE. The CDR3 in full is CASSLLRVAYEQYF.

This clone has more than one count but fewer than ten. The CDR3 end lies 3 residues beyond the end of the read and is filled in from the germline J gene. The V and J genes are TRBV5-1 and TRBJ2-2; TRBD2 agrees at 8 bases. Germline trimming cut 4 bases from V and 1 base from J; bases unmatched to any gene: 6. Per germline, CDR1 SGHRS and CDR2 YFSETQ. This CDR3 is 16 amino acids long. The CDR3 is CASSPGSGRNTGELFF. Partial CDR3 DNA: TGCGCCAGCAGCCCCGGGAGCGGGAGGAACACCGGGGAG.

On this clone: The CDR3 goes on 3 residues after the read ends, and that part is filled in from the germline J gene. The genes are TRBV7-2 and TRBJ2-4, with TRBD2 matching over 12 bases. Looked up from germline, CDR1 is SGHTA and CDR2 is FQGNSA. The CDR3 has 14 amino acids. The CDR3 DNA, read in part, is TGTGCCAGCAGCTTAGTGCTAGCGGGAGGGCTT. Residues: CASSLVLAGGL. The complete CDR3 reads CASSLVLAGGLQYF. Full variable domain (missing parts from reference TRBV7-2 and TRBJ2-4): GAGVSQSPSNKVTEKGKDVELRCDPISGHTALYWYRQSLGQGLEFLIYFQGNSAPDKSGLPSDRFSAERTGGSVSTLTIQRTQQEDSAVYLCASSLVLAGGLQYFGAGTRLSVL.

In this sample, this clone turned up many times. The read terminates 3 residues ahead of where the CDR3 ends, so the germline J gene completes it. V gene TRBV28 combines with J gene TRBJ1-1; TRBD1 matches at 9 bases. The CDR3 is 16 residues long. The germline V gene has CDR1 MDHEN and CDR2 SYDVKM. This CDR3 reads CASSLVTGGLNLRAFF. Incomplete CDR3 DNA: TGTGCCAGCAGTTTAGTTACAGGGGGCCTCAATCTGAGG.

This clone has at least ten counts. Partial CDR3 DNA: TGTGCCAGCAGTCAAACAGGGGTCGACTACAATGAG. Translating gives CASSQTGVDYNE. The whole CDR3 protein reads CASSQTGVDYNEQFF. The chain joins TRBV6-2 or TRBV6-3 to TRBJ2-1; 7 nucleotides agree with TRBD1. The read terminates 3 residues before the CDR3 end, so the remaining end is supplied by the germline J gene. Germline assignment: CDR1 MNHEY and CDR2 SVGEGT. V dropped 5 bases and J dropped 3; count of bases not matched to a gene: 7. CDR3 length: 15 amino acids.

This clone was found many times. The read ends 3 residues before the CDR3 terminus; that terminus is restored from the germline J gene. The chain uses TRBV7-2 and TRBJ2-1, with TRBD2 matching over 10 bases. This CDR3 is built from 15 residues. The germline gives CDR1 SGHTA, CDR2 FQGNSA. Trimming cost V 1 base and J 8 bases; bases outside gene matches: 5. The part of the CDR3 DNA that was read is TGTGCCAGCAGCTTAGGAATAGCGGGGGGTGATGAG. Translation: CASSLGIAGGDE. The full CDR3 protein reads CASSLGIAGGDEQFF.

This clone was seen many times. The CDR3 end falls 3 residues outside the read, so it is completed with the germline J gene. This rearrangement joins TRBV18 to TRBJ2-1; 9 bases agree with TRBD2. The CDR3 runs 16 residues. Germline loops: CDR1 KGHSH, CDR2 LQKENI. With V trimmed by 3 bases and J by 6 bases, 9 bases remained unmatched. The covered CDR3 bases are TGTGCCAGCTCACCTATAAGACTAGCGGAGAGCAATGAG. The encoded protein is CASSPIRLAESNE. Given in full, the CDR3 is CASSPIRLAESNEQFF. The full variable domain, completed using reference TRBV18 and TRBJ2-1, is NAGVMQNPRHLVRRRGQEARLRCSPMKGHSHVYWYRQLPEEGLKFMVYLQKENIIDESGMPKERFSAEFPKEGPSILRIQQVVRGDSAAYFCASSPIRLAESNEQFFGPGTRLTVL.

There are a few counts of this clone. The CDR3 end is not reached by the read, which stops 3 residues before it; the germline J gene fills it in. The gene calls are TRBV19 and TRBJ1-5; D might be TRBD1 (6 bases). This CDR3 has 15 amino acids. V lost 7 bases and J 1 base, leaving 14 bases between the germline ends. The germline V gene encodes CDR1 LNHDA and CDR2 SQIVND (reference sequence). The CDR3 region is CASNNREASNQPQHF. CDR3 DNA, as far as it was read: TGTGCCAGTAATAACAGGGAGGCAAGCAATCAGCCC.

This clone was seen repeatedly, ten times or more. The read falls 3 residues short of the CDR3 end, and the missing part is taken from the germline J gene. The rearrangement joins TRBV19 to TRBJ1-1; no clear D. The V and J ends lost 4 bases and 0 bases respectively, with 6 bases between them. Germline CDR1 and CDR2: LNHDA and SQIVND (reference sequence). This CDR3 has 13 amino acids. The CDR3 here is CASSNTVNTEAFF. The part of the CDR3 DNA that was read is TGTGCCAGTAGTAATACGGTGAACACTGAA.

This clone was seen repeatedly, ten times or more. The read ends 3 residues shy of where the CDR3 ends; the end is completed using the germline J gene. The chain links TRBV7-2 to TRBJ2-5, with a possible D match to TRBD2 (6 bases). CDR3 length: 15 amino acids. V was trimmed by 5 bases and J by 3 bases, leaving 16 bases between them. Germline values: CDR1 SGHTA, CDR2 FQGNSA. CDR3 region: CASSPVASEEETQYF. The part of the CDR3 DNA that was read is TGTGCCAGCAGCCCTGTGGCTAGCGAAGAAGAGACC.

There are many counts of this clone. The CDR3 goes on 3 residues after the read ends, and that part is filled in from the germline J gene. This chain joins TRBV12-3 or TRBV12-4 and TRBJ2-3; 8 bases are shared with TRBD2. J was trimmed by 1 base and V by 6 bases; bases with no gene match: 9. The CDR3 sequence is 16 residues long. This CDR3 is CASRPYLAGRTDTQYF. The DNA read from the CDR3 is TGTGCCAGCAGACCCTATCTAGCGGGCCGCACAGATACG.

About this clone: The missing CDR3 end, 3 residues past where the read stops, is filled in from the germline J gene. The chain links TRBV5-5 to TRBJ2-3; D is unresolved. The CDR3 is 14 residues long. V was pared by 0 bases and J by 0 bases, with 5 bases between. Germline CDR1 is SGHKS and CDR2 is YYEKEE (reference sequence). The sequenced part of the CDR3 DNA is TGTGCCAGCAGCTTGGTCGGTAGCACAGATACG. As protein: CASSLVGSTDT. The whole CDR3 reads CASSLVGSTDTQYF.

Many counts were recorded for this clone. The read stops 3 residues short of the end of the CDR3; the missing end is completed from the germline J gene. The chain couples TRBV5-1 to TRBJ2-7; TRBD1 aligns across 7 bases. V was pared by 1 base and J by 1 base, with 2 bases of the junction left unmatched. The CDR3 covers 14 residues. CDR1 SGHRS and CDR2 YFSETQ come from the germline V gene. The sequenced part of the CDR3 DNA is TGCGCCAGCAGCTTGTGGACAGGATCCTACGAG. This translates into CASSLWTGSYE. The full-length CDR3 reads as CASSLWTGSYEQYF. Looking up the rest from reference TRBV5-1 and TRBJ2-7 gives the full variable domain: KAGVTQTPRYLIKTRGQQVTLSCSPISGHRSVSWYQQTPGQGLQFLFEYFSETQRNKGNFPGRFSGRQFSNSRSEMNVSTLELGDSALYLCASSLWTGSYEQYFGPGTRLTVT.